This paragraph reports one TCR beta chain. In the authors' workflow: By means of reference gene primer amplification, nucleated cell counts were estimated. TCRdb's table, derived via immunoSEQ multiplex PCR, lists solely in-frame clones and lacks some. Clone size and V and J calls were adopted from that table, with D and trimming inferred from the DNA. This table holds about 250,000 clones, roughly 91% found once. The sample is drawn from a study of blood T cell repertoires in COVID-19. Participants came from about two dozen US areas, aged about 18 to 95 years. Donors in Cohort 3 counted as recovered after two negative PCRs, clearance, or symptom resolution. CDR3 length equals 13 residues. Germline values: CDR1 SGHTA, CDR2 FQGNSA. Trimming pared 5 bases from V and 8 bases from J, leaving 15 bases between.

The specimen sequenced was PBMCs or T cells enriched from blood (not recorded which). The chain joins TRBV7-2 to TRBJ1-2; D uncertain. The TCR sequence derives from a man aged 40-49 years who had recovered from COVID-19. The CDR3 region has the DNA TGTGCCAGCAGCCGAAGCGGGGATTTCGGCTACACCTTC. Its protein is CASSRSGDFGYTF.